This T cell receptor beta chain was recovered during a study of CD8 T cells in Susac syndrome. The CDR3 totals 16 residues. The germline V gene has CDR1 DFQATT and CDR2 SNEGSKA (reference sequence). The ends were cut back, 6 bases at V and 2 bases at J, with 17 bases in the middle. The RNA, about 0.45 to 1 ug, was put through reverse transcription using random hexamers. Amplification of TCR beta CDR3 used immunoSEQ multiplex PCR across 54 Vbeta and 13 Jbeta. MiXCR, applied by TCRdb to the immunoSEQ multiplex PCR reads, yields one record per CDR3 protein. This table holds some 170,000 distinct CDR3 sequences, about 95% found once. About this clonotype: As yet, its antigen is unknown.

Study-level points and caveats: A relatively small number of individuals underwent TCR sequencing and HLA analysis.

Sequencing targeted TCR beta in T cells from blood (CD8+ and CD4+). Sequenced sample: CD4+ T cells from PBMCs. The chain uses TRBV20-1 and TRBJ2-6; D remains unclear. The sequence was collected from a human donor in good health. Here the CDR3 DNA reads TGCAGTGCCCCAGCCCGCACAGCCCCTGGGGCCAACGTCCTGACTTTC. Amino acid sequence: CSAPARTAPGANVLTF.